This T cell receptor beta chain originates from a study of blood T cell repertoires in COVID-19. Study-wide background: Sample material is recorded as cDNA or gDNA derived from T cells, B-cell-depleted T cells, or PBMCs.

The repertoire was sequenced with immunoSEQ multiplex PCR; TCRdb's copy has only in-frame clones and lacks some. Found here are under 300,000 clones, more than 75% of them singletons; the top ten hold 5.5% to 9%. The sample was peripheral blood. The source is an older woman with active or convalescent COVID-19.

Here the CDR3 reads CASSRKRPQHF. The CDR3 DNA sequence: TGTGCCAGCAGCAGAAAGCGGCCCCAGCATTTT. The rearrangement uses TRBV21-1 and TRBJ1-5. TRBV21-1 is described as a pseudogene. The CDR3 totals 11 residues.